Included here is one T cell receptor beta chain sequence, with context. The antigen remains unidentified. The data were produced by immunoSEQ multiplex PCR, yet TCRdb's version contains in-frame clones alone and is incomplete. The repertoire has around 500,000 clones, 80% to 90% of them found once; the top ten carry more than 1.5%. V was pared by 3 bases and J by 4 bases, with 9 bases of the junction left unmatched. The CDR3 runs 15 residues. CDR1 SGDLS and CDR2 YYNGEE come from the germline V gene. The sample belongs to a study of Ad26.COV2.S vaccination and SARS-CoV-2 variants. As for the study in general: Doses of Ad26.COV2.S were injected into muscle once or twice, 56 days apart.

Study-level results: Substantial post-vaccination breadth of spike-specific CD8+ and CD4+ T cell responses was reported. From the TCR breadth and depth analyses, total T cell responses may have been underestimated.

Treatment here: approximately 18 received Ad26.COV2.S at low or high dose, single or two shots; 5 received placebo; per-sample allocation not given. The study sampled participants on day 63 after the first vaccine or placebo injection. The TCR sequence derives from a person between 18 and 59 years old who received the Ad26.COV2.S COVID-19 vaccine or a placebo. The source was peripheral blood, collected in a trial of Ad26.COV2.S vaccine versus placebo. The rearrangement joins TRBV9 to TRBJ1-2; 7 bases are a match to TRBD1. The CDR3 is CASSGRQGLGYGYTF. The DNA of the CDR3 is TGTGCCAGCAGCGGGCGACAGGGTCTAGGCTATGGCTACACCTTC.